The 24 T cell receptor beta chains in this list originate from one sample, sequenced in a study of T cells after yellow fever vaccination. TCRdb independently ran MiXCR on the 5' RACE reads; one entry per CDR3 protein. Of over 300,000 distinct CDR3 sequences listed, roughly 4% are singletons. Source: PBMCs, taken on the day of the yellow fever booster vaccination. All receptors come from a man aged 18 to 29 who received the YFV17D yellow fever vaccine.

This clonotype was picked up a small number of times. The rearrangement links TRBV7-2 to TRBJ2-7; 7 bases agree with TRBD2. Germline V gene data show CDR1 as SGHTA and CDR2 as FQGNSA. The CDR3 runs to 15 residues. The J segment lost 0 bases and the V segment lost 0 bases, leaving 2 bases of the junction unmatched. DNA for the CDR3: TGTGCCAGCAGCTTAGCGTGGGGGGGCTCCTACGAGCAGTACTTC. Translated: CASSLAWGGSYEQYF.

This chain connects TRBV19 to TRBJ2-7; TRBD1 matches at 7 bases. Germline loops: CDR1 LNHDA, CDR2 SQIVND (reference sequence). Unmatched junction bases numbered 8, after V lost 5 bases and J lost 4 bases. The CDR3 sequence is 14 residues long. The CDR3 protein is CASSLPGQRYEQYF. The DNA of the CDR3 is TGTGCCAGTAGTCTCCCGGGACAGAGGTACGAGCAGTACTTC.

This clonotype was detected many times. Because it lacks the conserved phenylalanine or tryptophan at the end, this CDR3 is likely a read error. No DNA is shown, since the ends of the CDR3 on it are uncertain; the CDR3 is the one TCRdb lists. The J gene is TRBJ2-3, the V gene TRBV29-1; the D call in the table, TRBD1, was not verified against the DNA. The germline CDR1 and CDR2 sequences are SQVTM and ANQGSEA. The CDR3 has 11 amino acids, counting both end residues. The CDR3 sequence is CSVGSGTGYEV.

This clonotype was counted between two and nine times. The chain employs TRBV20-1 and TRBJ2-1; D ambiguous. The CDR3 has 14 residues. Germline CDR1 and CDR2: DFQATT and SNEGSKA (reference sequence). V dropped 2 bases and J dropped 4 bases, with 12 bases sitting between them. The CDR3 DNA reads TGCAGTGCTAGACCTACCGGACCTTACAATGAGCAGTTCTTC. Protein: CSARPTGPYNEQFF.

The chain combines TRBV12-3 or TRBV12-4 with TRBJ2-5; TRBD2 matches at 10 bases. J lost 7 bases, V lost 3 bases, and 2 bases had no gene match. The CDR3 spans 13 residues. The CDR3 reads CASSFSSGGTQYF. Written as DNA, the CDR3 is TGTGCCAGCAGTTTTTCTAGCGGGGGGACCCAGTACTTC.

This clonotype was seen ten or more times. The gene calls are TRBV6-5 and TRBJ2-3; TRBD2 is a possible D gene (7 bases). CDR3 length: 19 residues. Trimming pared 5 bases from V and 0 bases from J, leaving 24 bases between. The V gene's germline CDR1 is MNHEY and CDR2 SVGAGI. The CDR3 nucleotides are TGTGCCAGCAGTAGACACGGACTAGTCCGGGGGGCTAGCACAGATACGCAGTATTTT. This sequence encodes CASSRHGLVRGASTDTQYF.

This clonotype was seen repeatedly, ten times or more. V gene TRBV10-3 combines with J gene TRBJ1-5; D is unresolved. Germline lookup yields CDR1 ENHRY and CDR2 SYGVKD. V lost 10 bases, J lost 0 bases, and 7 bases lay in between. There are 12 residues in the CDR3. The CDR3, as DNA: TGTGCCACCCAATTTAGCAATCAGCCCCAGCATTTT. It codes for CATQFSNQPQHF.

This clonotype came up many times. This chain uses TRBV5-1 with TRBJ2-7; 8 nucleotides match TRBD1. CDR1 is SGHRS and CDR2 is YFSETQ in the germline V gene. This CDR3 has 15 residues. V lost 3 bases and J lost 2; bases outside the gene matches: 7. The CDR3 nucleotides are TGCGCCAGCAGCTCTGGGACAGGTGGGGCCTACGAGCAGTACTTC. Protein product: CASSSGTGGAYEQYF. The variable domain in full, completed from reference TRBV5-1 and TRBJ2-7, reads KAGVTQTPRYLIKTRGQQVTLSCSPISGHRSVSWYQQTPGQGLQFLFEYFSETQRNKGNFPGRFSGRQFSNSRSEMNVSTLELGDSALYLCASSSGTGGAYEQYFGPGTRLTVT.

The chain couples TRBV24-1 to TRBJ1-2; TRBD1 matches 7 bases. V gave up 2 bases and J gave up 6 bases; unmatched junction bases: 8. Germline lookup yields CDR1 KGHDR and CDR2 SFDVKD. The CDR3 is 15 residues long. CDR3 amino acids: CATSDSPTGLNGYTF. The DNA for the CDR3 is TGTGCCACCAGTGATTCGCCGACAGGGTTGAATGGCTACACCTTC.

The chain has TRBV5-6 and TRBJ1-2; a possible D gene is TRBD1 (5 bases). The CDR3 length is 15 residues. The germline V and J ends were trimmed by 0 bases and 4 bases, with 13 bases remaining between them. Germline V lookup: CDR1 SGHDT, CDR2 YYEEEE. The CDR3 DNA sequence: TGTGCCAGCAGCTTGGACCTGACAGTAGGCTATGGCTACACCTTC. This translates into CASSLDLTVGYGYTF.

The rearrangement uses TRBV2 and TRBJ1-2; D is perhaps TRBD1 (6 bases). This CDR3 is built from 12 residues. CDR1 and CDR2 (germline): SNHLY, FYNNEI. The V end lost 5 bases, the J end lost 7 bases, and 11 bases lay between the germline ends. Here the CDR3 DNA reads TGTGCCAGCAGTCCGGGGGCGCTTGGCTACACCTTC. Amino acid sequence: CASSPGALGYTF.

This clonotype has a count of ten or more. This chain uses TRBV2 with TRBJ2-3, with D tentatively TRBD2 (6 bases). The germline V and J ends were trimmed by 1 base and 2 bases, with 16 bases remaining between them. The V gene's germline CDR1 is SNHLY and CDR2 FYNNEI. The CDR3 is 17 residues long. CDR3 region: CASSEGRASPSTDTQYF. The CDR3 nucleotides read TGTGCCAGCAGTGAAGGGAGGGCTAGCCCGTCCACAGATACGCAGTATTTT. The whole variable domain, remainder taken from reference TRBV2 and TRBJ2-3, is EPEVTQTPSHQVTQMGQEVILRCVPISNHLYFYWYRQILGQKVEFLVSFYNNEISEKSEIFDDQFSVERPDGSNFTLKIRSTKLEDSAMYFCASSEGRASPSTDTQYFGPGTRLTVL.

The sample holds a few counts of this clonotype. The chain combines TRBV5-1 with TRBJ2-2; unclear D gene. The CDR3 runs 16 residues. V gave up 3 bases and J gave up 3 bases, with 15 bases separating them. Germline CDR1 is SGHRS and CDR2 is YFSETQ. For the CDR3, the DNA is TGCGCCAGCAGCTCAGACTCGCGTTGGGACACCGGGGAGCTGTTTTTT. It codes for CASSSDSRWDTGELFF.

The rearrangement joins TRBV12-3 or TRBV12-4 to TRBJ2-7; 7 positions match TRBD2. CDR3 length equals 15 residues. J lost 0 bases, V lost 1 base, and 3 bases had no gene match. DNA of the CDR3: TGTGCCAGCAGTTTAGAGGGGACTATCTCCTACGAGCAGTACTTC. Encoded protein: CASSLEGTISYEQYF.

This clonotype has ten or more counts. The V call is TRBV12-3 or TRBV12-4, the J call TRBJ2-2; no clear D. The V end was cut by 3 bases, the J end by 8 bases, with 10 bases between. The CDR3 is made up of 13 amino acids. The CDR3 is CASSLAGRGELFF. The CDR3 DNA is TGTGCCAGCAGTTTGGCTGGCCGTGGGGAGCTGTTTTTT.

This rearrangement joins TRBV9 to TRBJ1-2; 12 nucleotides agree with TRBD1. Trimming cost V 5 bases and J 7 bases; bases outside gene matches: 9. The CDR3 runs 15 residues. From germline, CDR1 is SGDLS and CDR2 YYNGEE. CDR3 sequence: CASSNRDRGRSGYTF. The CDR3, as DNA: TGTGCCAGCAGTAACCGGGACAGGGGGCGTAGTGGCTACACCTTC.

This clonotype was picked up many times. The V gene is TRBV7-9, the J gene TRBJ2-1; a weak D match, TRBD2 (6 bases). The CDR3 loop spans 16 amino acids. V gave up 5 bases and J gave up 0 bases, with 14 bases separating them. Germline V gives CDR1 SEHNR, CDR2 FQNEAQ (reference sequence). The CDR3 nucleotides read TGTGCCAGCAGCGCCTTCCCGGAGGGCTCCTACAATGAGCAGTTCTTC. Protein sequence: CASSAFPEGSYNEQFF.

In its sample, this clonotype was seen a few times. The chain couples TRBV29-1 to TRBJ1-4; 8 bases agree with TRBD1. Trimming at V came to 7 bases and at J to 8 bases, leaving 9 bases not matched to a gene. The CDR3 loop spans 13 amino acids. Germline lookup yields CDR1 SQVTM and CDR2 ANQGSEA. The CDR3 loop is CSGTTGDQEKLFF. The CDR3 region has the DNA TGCAGCGGTACGACAGGGGATCAAGAAAAACTGTTTTTT.

This clonotype was detected only a few times. V and J are TRBV7-2 and TRBJ2-7, with D uncertain. The germline CDR1 and CDR2 sequences are SGHTA and FQGNSA. V shed 4 bases and J shed 4 bases, with 11 bases lying between them. This CDR3 region has 13 residues. The CDR3 is CASSSDPIYEQYF. CDR3 sequence (DNA): TGTGCCAGCAGCTCCGACCCTATTTACGAGCAGTACTTC.

The gene calls are TRBV12-5 and TRBJ2-3, with 8 positions matching TRBD1. V shed 4 bases, J shed 4 bases, and the junction held 4 bases outside the gene matches. CDR1 is LGHNT and CDR2 is FRNRAP in the germline V gene. CDR3 length equals 14 residues. CDR3 amino acids: CASGWTGRPDTQYF. The CDR3 DNA reads TGTGCTAGTGGTTGGACAGGGAGGCCAGATACGCAGTATTTT.

This rearrangement joins TRBV14 to TRBJ2-7, with D possibly being TRBD1 or TRBD2 (6 bases each). The CDR3 consists of 15 residues. CDR1 and CDR2 (germline): SGHDN, FVKESK. Between the trimmed V and J ends, which lost 0 bases and 3 bases, there was a span of 12 bases. The CDR3 sequence is CASSQDPGAGYEQYF. The CDR3 DNA follows: TGTGCCAGCAGCCAAGATCCGGGGGCTGGCTACGAGCAGTACTTC.

This clonotype was observed at least ten times. CDR3 protein: CASSQVLGGGSEQFF. The CDR3 nucleotides read TGTGCCAGCAGCCAAGTATTAGGGGGGGGAAGTGAGCAGTTCTTC. The chain employs TRBV4-2 and TRBJ2-1; the D gene is possibly TRBD2 (7 bases). V lost 1 base and J 9 bases, leaving 16 bases between the germline ends. The germline V gene encodes CDR1 LGHNA and CDR2 YNFKEQ. The CDR3 loop spans 15 amino acids.

This clonotype occurred a few times. V gene TRBV4-1 combines with J gene TRBJ2-3, with 12 bases matching TRBD2. The CDR3 has 17 amino acids. Trimming removed 1 base from V and 6 bases from J; junction bases left unmatched: 8. In germline, CDR1 is MGHRA, CDR2 YSYEKL. This CDR3 is CASSQGPSGGAGDTQYF. The CDR3, as DNA: TGCGCCAGCAGCCAAGGGCCTAGCGGGGGGGCCGGGGATACGCAGTATTTT.

The V call is TRBV7-2, the J call TRBJ1-5, with a possible D match to TRBD1 (6 bases). CDR1 and CDR2 from the germline V gene are SGHTA and FQGNSA. Deletions cut 5 bases from V and 3 bases from J, with 14 bases between. The CDR3 loop spans 15 amino acids. The CDR3 sequence: CASSHRVYANQPQHF. CDR3 nucleotides: TGTGCCAGCAGCCACAGGGTATACGCCAATCAGCCCCAGCATTTT. The complete variable domain, with remaining parts taken from reference TRBV7-2 and TRBJ1-5, reads GAGVSQSPSNKVTEKGKDVELRCDPISGHTALYWYRQSLGQGLEFLIYFQGNSAPDKSGLPSDRFSAERTGGSVSTLTIQRTQQEDSAVYLCASSHRVYANQPQHFGDGTRLSIL.